These T cell receptor beta chains were read from a single sample in a study of beta chain features in type 1 diabetes. TCRdb's copy holds only in-frame clones and misses some; the assay was immunoSEQ multiplex PCR. The table lists hundreds of thousands of clones, around 15% of them singletons. The source material was naive CD4+ T cells from blood. The receptors shown here come from a young man with type 1 diabetes. The CDR3 runs from the conserved cysteine through the conserved F or W. A D gene is named only where the DNA matches it firmly. Not all rows give a size; the values are once, few, many and, for expanded clones, a class.

size	V	length	J	D	DNA	CDR3
few	TRBV23-1	12	TRBJ1-1	-	TGCGCCAGCAGTCGCCGGACGCATGAAGCTTTCTTT	CASSRRTHEAFF
few	TRBV19	16	TRBJ2-1	TRBD1	TGTGCCAGTAGTATCTCGGGACAGGGAATCTACAATGAGCAGTTCTTC	CASSISGQGIYNEQFF
few	TRBV29-1	14	TRBJ2-7	TRBD2	TGCAGCGTCATAAATCGACTAGCGAGCTACGAGCAGTACTTC	CSVINRLASYEQYF
few	TRBV10-3	15	TRBJ2-2	-	TGTGCCATCAGTGCCCGGACAGCATCGTCCCCGGAGCTGTTTTTT	CAISARTASSPELFF
-	TRBV4-2	16	TRBJ2-3	TRBD2	TGTGCCAGCAGCCACGGGACTAGCGGCACCACAGATACGCAGTATTTT	CASSHGTSGTTDTQYF
-	TRBV12-2	21	TRBJ1-6	-	TGTGCAAGTCGCTTAGCGTCATATCGGGGACCGTCGAGCTCCTATAATTCACCCCTCCACTTT	CASRLASYRGPSSSYNSPLHF
few	TRBV15	16	TRBJ1-2	-	TGTGCCACCAGCAGAGATATGGGCAGTTACCCTTATGGCTACACCTTC	CATSRDMGSYPYGYTF
-	TRBV7-9	14	TRBJ2-1	-	TGTGCCAGCAGCTTAGGGCCGAGGGTCACTGAGCAGTTCTTC	CASSLGPRVTEQFF
few	TRBV14	15	TRBJ2-3	-	TGTGCCAGCAGCCAACCCCGTTGGGACGGAGATACGCAGTATTTT	CASSQPRWDGDTQYF
-	TRBV7-9	17	TRBJ2-5	-	TGTGCCAGCAGCGCCCCGGGGGGCCGGTCTGATGAAGAGACCCAGTACTTC	CASSAPGGRSDEETQYF
-	TRBV5-1	12	TRBJ1-1	TRBD1	TGCGCCAGCAGCGGACAGGGGACTGAAGCTTTCTTT	CASSGQGTEAFF
-	TRBV28	14	TRBJ2-1	-	TGTGCCAGCAGTTCAGGGGCGATCGACAATGAGCAGTTCTTC	CASSSGAIDNEQFF
-	TRBV7-3	15	TRBJ1-1	-	TGTGCCAGCAGCCCCCCGGCCGGGTCATGGGCTGAAGCTTTCTTT	CASSPPAGSWAEAFF
-	TRBV6-1	13	TRBJ1-1	-	TGTGCCAGCAGTGGGACGGCCAACACTGAAGCTTTCTTT	CASSGTANTEAFF
-	TRBV7-2	16	TRBJ2-1	TRBD2	TGTGCCAGCAGCTTAGTCAGCGGGGGTAACTACAATGAGCAGTTCTTC	CASSLVSGGNYNEQFF
few	TRBV28	15	TRBJ2-5	-	TGTGCCAGCAGTCCATGGGGGGAGTTCCAAGAGACCCAGTACTTC	CASSPWGEFQETQYF
-	TRBV2	14	TRBJ1-4	-	TGTGCCAGCAGTGGGGCAGCAACTAATGAAAAACTGTTTTTT	CASSGAATNEKLFF
-	TRBV11-2	14	TRBJ2-7	-	TGTGCCAGCAGCTTAGTGGGGTCCACAGACGAGCAGTACTTC	CASSLVGSTDEQYF
-	TRBV27	16	TRBJ1-3	TRBD1	TGTGCCAGCAGGGGACAGGGGCCCATGTCTGGAAACACCATATATTTT	CASRGQGPMSGNTIYF
-	TRBV9	15	TRBJ1-1	TRBD1	TGTGCCAGCAGCGTAGAGGGGGCGGTGTACGGTGAAGCTTTCTTT	CASSVEGAVYGEAFF
few	TRBV30	14	TRBJ1-1	-	TGTGCCTGGAGTTGGGGTGGCTCGGGCACTGAAGCTTTCTTT	CAWSWGGSGTEAFF
-	TRBV19	14	TRBJ2-7	-	TGTGCCACTTCAGCCAGGAGGCTGGCCTACGAGCAGTACTTC	CATSARRLAYEQYF
-	TRBV9	13	TRBJ2-5	-	TGTGCCAGCAGCGTCTCTAGCTTGGAGACCCAGTACTTC	CASSVSSLETQYF
few	TRBV18	13	TRBJ1-1	TRBD1	TGTGCCAGCTCACTTGGACAGGGGAGGGAAGCTTTCTTT	CASSLGQGREAFF
-	TRBV13	16	TRBJ2-7	-	TGTGCCAGCAGCTTAGGTCGACCCTCCCAGAACTACGAGCAGTACTTC	CASSLGRPSQNYEQYF
-	TRBV2	13	TRBJ2-3	TRBD2	TGTGCCAGCACGCTAGGGGAGGGAGATACGCAGTATTTT	CASTLGEGDTQYF
few	TRBV18	14	TRBJ1-2	-	TGTGCCAGCTCACCCGGGATTACTAACTATGGCTACACCTTC	CASSPGITNYGYTF
few	TRBV6-1	14	TRBJ2-6	-	TGTGCCAGCAGTGAAGCTGCAGGGACCAACGTCCTGACTTTC	CASSEAAGTNVLTF
-	TRBV14	13	TRBJ2-7	-	TGTGCCAGCAGCCAAGATCCTTTCGGGGGACAGTACTTC	CASSQDPFGGQYF
-	TRBV11-3	18	TRBJ2-3	-	TGTGCCAGCAGCTTAAGGGGGGGCCGGAGCGTTAGCACAGATACGCAGTATTTT	CASSLRGGRSVSTDTQYF
few	TRBV25-1	15	TRBJ2-1	-	TGTGCCAGCATCCGAAGGGGGGGGTTCGAAAATGAGCAGTTCTTC	CASIRRGGFENEQFF
few	TRBV21-1	17	TRBJ2-1	-	TGTGCCAGCAGCAAAGAGGCGGGGTTAAGAGGCTACAATGAGCAGTTCTTC	CASSKEAGLRGYNEQFF
-	TRBV6-6	15	TRBJ2-3	-	TGTGCCAGCAGTTACATGTCAGGGTTGGGGGATACGCAGTATTTT	CASSYMSGLGDTQYF
-	TRBV2	14	TRBJ1-6	-	TGTGCCAGCGGGCTGATGAATGGTAATTCACCCCTCCACTTT	CASGLMNGNSPLHF
many	TRBV10-3	12	TRBJ2-1	-	TGTGCCATCCGCGGGGGCGGCAATGAGCAGTTCTTC	CAIRGGGNEQFF
-	TRBV6-1	15	TRBJ1-2	TRBD1	TGTGCCAGCAGTGCGGACAGGGGGCAATGGAATGGCTACACCTTC	CASSADRGQWNGYTF
few	TRBV7-9	16	TRBJ1-1	-	TGTGCCAGCAGCTTGTCAAGGACAGCAGTGAACACTGAAGCTTTCTTT	CASSLSRTAVNTEAFF
few	TRBV29-1	9	TRBJ2-5	-	TGCAGCGTTGAATCCCCCCAGTACTTC	CSVESPQYF
-	TRBV6-5	14	TRBJ2-3	-	TGTGCCAGCAGCTGGACAGAGAGCACAGATACGCAGTATTTT	CASSWTESTDTQYF
few	TRBV10-3	14	TRBJ2-7	TRBD2	TGTGCCATCAAGGCTAGCGGGGGCCCCTACGAGCAGTACTTC	CAIKASGGPYEQYF
-	TRBV2	15	TRBJ1-2	-	TGTGCCAGCAGTGAAGCGCTTAGGACAGTCGATGGCTACACCTTC	CASSEALRTVDGYTF